This T cell receptor beta chain was obtained from a study of blood T cell repertoires in COVID-19. Germline loops: CDR1 SQVTM, CDR2 ANQGSEA. Trimming took 3 bases from V and 1 from J, leaving 16 bases between them. This CDR3 has 15 amino acids. Sequencing used immunoSEQ multiplex PCR; TCRdb keeps in-frame clones, though not all of them. The sample contains around 130,000 clones, under 90% of which appear only once. Sequences were obtained from peripheral blood. The sequence was obtained from an older woman with acute or convalescent COVID-19. The gene calls are TRBV29-1 and TRBJ2-7, with D perhaps TRBD1 (6 bases). Written as DNA, the CDR3 is TGCAGCGTTGAGACTGTAGGGCAGGGGTCCTACGAGCAGTACTTC. Protein: CSVETVGQGSYEQYF.